A single sample gave rise to the 23 T cell receptor beta chains below, sequenced in a study of shared clonotypes between healthy human individuals (dated by TCRdb to about 2020). Receptor amplification or capture employed the immunoSEQ multiplex PCR assay. TCRdb stores this immuneACCESS table with in-frame sequences only. Part of the clones is absent; in the studies checked, under half of the shortfall reflects unresolved V genes, and no reason is known for the rest. The sample yields some 1 million clones; around 74% were counted once. The ten largest clones capture approximately 1.5% of the sample. The material sequenced was memory CD4+ T cells sorted from blood. The cell subset or site label of this sample denotes: CD45RA-negative fraction. These receptors were collected from a man aged 18 to 29 in good health.

This chain links TRBV5-6 with TRBJ2-5, with D possibly being TRBD1 (5 bases). V was trimmed by 3 bases and J by 4 bases, leaving 13 bases between them. Germline V gene sequence: CDR1 SGHDT, CDR2 YYEEEE. The CDR3 extends over 14 amino acids. CDR3 in DNA: TGTGCCAGCAGCTCAAATCAGGGCCGAGAGACCCAGTACTTC. Its protein product is CASSSNQGRETQYF.

CDR3 sequence: CSVTGQGGNEQFF. The CDR3 nucleotides are TGCAGCGTAACCGGACAGGGTGGGAATGAGCAGTTCTTC. The chain couples TRBV29-1 to TRBJ2-1; TRBD1 aligns across 8 bases. The CDR3 loop spans 13 amino acids. Per the germline V gene, CDR1 is SQVTM and CDR2 is ANQGSEA. Losses at the gene ends were 6 bases for V and 7 bases for J; bases not matched to a gene: 8.

The rearrangement joins TRBV7-2 to TRBJ2-1; the match to TRBD2 covers 13 bases. Germline V gene sequence: CDR1 SGHTA, CDR2 FQGNSA. Unmatched junction bases numbered 9, after V lost 1 base and J lost 9 bases. The CDR3 sequence is 17 residues long. The CDR3 coding sequence is TGTGCCAGCAGCTTAGAACTAGCGGGAGGGCCCCAGGGTGAGCAGTTCTTC. This translates into CASSLELAGGPQGEQFF.

V gene TRBV11-3 combines with J gene TRBJ2-5, with 7 bases matching TRBD2. The CDR3 spans 13 residues. CDR1 SGHNT and CDR2 YENEEA come from the germline V gene. After removal of 5 bases from V and 7 bases from J, the junction contained 7 bases not matched to a gene. The CDR3 loop reads CASSGVTGGTQYF. Here the CDR3 DNA reads TGTGCCAGCAGCGGGGTCACGGGGGGGACCCAGTACTTC.

V usage is TRBV13 and J usage is TRBJ2-1, with 11 bases lining up with TRBD1. CDR1 PRHDT and CDR2 FYEKMQ come from the germline V gene (reference sequence). The CDR3 consists of 16 residues. Losses at the gene ends were 0 bases for V and 9 bases for J; bases not matched to a gene: 7. CDR3 nucleotide sequence: TGTGCCAGCAGCTTAGGGGACAGGGGGCTTTTGGTTGAGCAGTTCTTC. Its protein product is CASSLGDRGLLVEQFF.

The chain has TRBV7-2 and TRBJ1-2, with D unclear. V was clipped by 0 bases and J by 11 bases, with 7 bases between them. This CDR3 comprises 11 residues. From germline, CDR1 is SGHTA and CDR2 FQGNSA. The CDR3 sequence: CASSLAGSYTF. CDR3 nucleotide sequence: TGTGCCAGCAGCTTAGCTGGCAGTTACACCTTC.

V usage is TRBV5-6 and J usage is TRBJ2-1; 9 bases are shared with TRBD1. The CDR3 is made up of 15 amino acids. V shed 0 bases, J shed 7 bases, and the junction held 5 bases outside the gene matches. From germline, CDR1 is SGHDT and CDR2 YYEEEE. CDR3 nucleotides: TGTGCCAGCAGCTTGGGAGGGACAGGGATAAATGAGCAGTTCTTC. This translates into CASSLGGTGINEQFF.

This sequence joins TRBV28 and TRBJ1-1; no clear D gene. CDR3 length: 15 residues. V was pared by 5 bases and J by 6 bases, with 19 bases between. The germline CDR1 and CDR2 sequences are MDHEN and SYDVKM. CDR3 protein: CASSPRPPGRAEAFF. The CDR3 bases are TGTGCCAGCAGTCCCAGACCCCCTGGCCGGGCTGAAGCTTTCTTT.

The J gene is TRBJ2-5, the V gene TRBV27, with D maybe TRBD2 (5 bases). Trimming removed 6 bases at V and 5 bases at J, with 22 bases between. This CDR3 contains 16 residues. The germline gives CDR1 MNHEY, CDR2 SMNVEV (reference sequence). In DNA form, the CDR3 reads TGTGCCAGCAGCAAACTTTCGTCCGGGATCGGGGAGACCCAGTACTTC. It specifies CASSKLSSGIGETQYF.

The rearrangement uses TRBV4-2 and TRBJ2-1; 8 nucleotides align to TRBD2. V lost 5 bases, J lost 2 bases, and 2 bases stayed unmatched. This CDR3 region has 14 residues. Per germline, CDR1 LGHNA and CDR2 YNFKEQ. CDR3 protein: CASSGLAAYNEQFF. The CDR3 DNA is TGTGCCAGCAGCGGACTAGCCGCCTACAATGAGCAGTTCTTC.

V usage is TRBV29-1 and J usage is TRBJ1-2, with D possibly matching TRBD1 (5 bases). The CDR3 covers 13 residues. CDR1 and CDR2 from the germline V gene are SQVTM and ANQGSEA. V lost 4 bases, J lost 3 bases, and 12 bases lay in between. The CDR3 is CSVGVGGDYGYTF. DNA of the CDR3: TGCAGCGTTGGAGTTGGGGGGGACTATGGCTACACCTTC.

This sequence joins TRBV11-2 and TRBJ1-5, with D unclear. This CDR3 has 13 amino acids. The germline V gene has CDR1 SGHAT and CDR2 FQNNGV. V lost 4 bases and J lost 5, with 9 bases in between. DNA of the CDR3: TGTGCCAGCAGCTCCAACCTCGATCAGCCCCAGCATTTT. It translates to CASSSNLDQPQHF.

J is TRBJ1-2 and V is TRBV19; 10 bases agree with TRBD1. Germline assignment: CDR1 LNHDA and CDR2 SQIVND (reference sequence). J gave up 7 bases and V 5 bases, and 13 bases lay outside the gene matches. The CDR3 is 16 amino acids. In nucleotides, the CDR3 is TGTGCCAGTAGTCCGGGGGACAGGGGAAAGAAGGCTGGCTACACCTTC. Translating gives CASSPGDRGKKAGYTF. Combining the CDR3 with reference TRBV19 and TRBJ1-2 gives the whole variable domain DGGITQSPKYLFRKEGQNVTLSCEQNLNHDAMYWYRQDPGQGLRLIYYSQIVNDFQKGDIAEGYSVSREKKESFPLTVTSAQKNPTAFYLCASSPGDRGKKAGYTFGSGTRLTVV.

The V and J genes are TRBV6-5 and TRBJ2-7; D is uncertain. Germline loops: CDR1 MNHEY, CDR2 SVGAGI. CDR3 length: 11 residues. V dropped 5 bases and J dropped 4 bases, with 6 bases sitting between them. The CDR3 is CASSMGYEQYF. The CDR3 DNA is TGTGCCAGCAGTATGGGGTACGAGCAGTACTTC.

V is TRBV5-1 and J is TRBJ2-5; no reliable D call. The CDR3 spans 14 residues. CDR1 is SGHRS, CDR2 YFSETQ, per germline. V was pared by 0 bases and J by 1 base, with 7 bases between. This chain's CDR3 is CASSLAYSQETQYF. CDR3 DNA sequence: TGCGCCAGCAGCTTGGCCTACTCCCAAGAGACCCAGTACTTC.

This sequence joins TRBV6-5 and TRBJ2-7; D is perhaps TRBD1 (6 bases). Trimming took off 9 bases at V and 6 bases at J, with 21 bases between the two ends. The CDR3 runs to 14 residues. CDR1 is MNHEY and CDR2 is SVGAGI in the germline V gene. The CDR3 nucleotides read TGTGCCAGTGCGTTGTTGGGCAGGGGCTCCGAGCAGTACTTC. This gives the protein CASALLGRGSEQYF.

The chain joins TRBV19 to TRBJ2-3, with D perhaps given as TRBD1 or TRBD2 (6 bases each). CDR1 and CDR2 from the germline V gene are LNHDA and SQIVND (reference sequence). Deletions cut 7 bases from V and 3 bases from J, with 11 bases between. The CDR3 contains 13 residues. This CDR3 is CASNGGPTDTQYF. CDR3 DNA sequence: TGTGCCAGTAATGGGGGGCCGACAGATACGCAGTATTTT.

V gene TRBV11-2 combines with J gene TRBJ2-5, with TRBD2 matching 8 bases. Germline assignment: CDR1 SGHAT and CDR2 FQNNGV. V shed 8 bases, J shed 1 base, and the junction held 3 bases outside the gene matches. The CDR3 spans 13 residues. The CDR3 region has the DNA TGTGCCAGCGGTCTAGCGGGCCAAGAGACCCAGTACTTC. Amino acid sequence: CASGLAGQETQYF.

The V call is TRBV10-3, the J call TRBJ2-5; maybe TRBD1 (5 bases). V was trimmed by 2 bases and J by 4 bases, leaving 14 bases between them. CDR3 length: 15 residues. CDR1 ENHRY and CDR2 SYGVKD come from the germline V gene. The CDR3 region has the DNA TGTGCCATCAGTGAGGCCCAGGGTCAACGAGAGACCCAGTACTTC. It codes for CAISEAQGQRETQYF.

The V gene is TRBV7-2, the J gene TRBJ2-6; D is perhaps TRBD1 (5 bases). Germline V gene lookup returns CDR1 SGHTA and CDR2 FQGNSA. V was pared by 5 bases and J by 1 base, with 12 bases between. The CDR3 spans 16 residues. In DNA form, the CDR3 reads TGTGCCAGCAGCACGGACACAATATCTGGGGCCAACGTCCTGACTTTC. It is translated as CASSTDTISGANVLTF.

The V gene is TRBV19, the J gene TRBJ2-1; perhaps D is TRBD1 or TRBD2 (6 bases each). Germline CDR1 reads LNHDA; CDR2 reads SQIVND (reference sequence). CDR3 length: 14 residues. V was pared by 1 base and J by 6 bases, with 10 bases between. DNA of the CDR3: TGTGCCAGTAGTATAGGGGGGGCTCGCAATGAGCAGTTCTTC. Protein: CASSIGGARNEQFF.

The chain recombines TRBV30 with TRBJ1-1, with D unresolved. Germline V gives CDR1 GTSNPN, CDR2 SVGIG (reference sequence). Trimming pared 1 base from V and 1 base from J, leaving 7 bases between. The CDR3 covers 13 residues. In nucleotides, the CDR3 is TGTGCCTGGAGTGCCACAGAGAACACTGAAGCTTTCTTT. Amino acids: CAWSATENTEAFF.

This clone occurred a few times. The rearrangement links TRBV2 to TRBJ1-6, with no clear D. The germline V gene has CDR1 SNHLY and CDR2 FYNNEI. The CDR3 covers 14 residues. The V end lost 6 bases, the J end lost 9 bases, and 15 bases lay between the germline ends. Here the CDR3 DNA reads TGTGCCAGCAGCGAACGGGAAGATACTTCACCCCTCCACTTT. This gives the protein CASSEREDTSPLHF.